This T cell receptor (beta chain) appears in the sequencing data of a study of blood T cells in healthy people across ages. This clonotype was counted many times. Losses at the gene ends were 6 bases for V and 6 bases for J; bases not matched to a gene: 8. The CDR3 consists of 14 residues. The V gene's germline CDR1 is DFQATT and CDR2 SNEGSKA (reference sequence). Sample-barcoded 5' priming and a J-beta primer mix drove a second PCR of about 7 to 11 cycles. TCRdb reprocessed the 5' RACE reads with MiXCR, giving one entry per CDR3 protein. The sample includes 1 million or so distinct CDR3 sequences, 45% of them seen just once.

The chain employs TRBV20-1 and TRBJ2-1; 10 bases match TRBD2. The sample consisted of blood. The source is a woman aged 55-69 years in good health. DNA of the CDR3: TGCAGTGCCTGGGAAGCGGGAGGGTCCAATGAGCAGTTCTTC. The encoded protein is CSAWEAGGSNEQFF.